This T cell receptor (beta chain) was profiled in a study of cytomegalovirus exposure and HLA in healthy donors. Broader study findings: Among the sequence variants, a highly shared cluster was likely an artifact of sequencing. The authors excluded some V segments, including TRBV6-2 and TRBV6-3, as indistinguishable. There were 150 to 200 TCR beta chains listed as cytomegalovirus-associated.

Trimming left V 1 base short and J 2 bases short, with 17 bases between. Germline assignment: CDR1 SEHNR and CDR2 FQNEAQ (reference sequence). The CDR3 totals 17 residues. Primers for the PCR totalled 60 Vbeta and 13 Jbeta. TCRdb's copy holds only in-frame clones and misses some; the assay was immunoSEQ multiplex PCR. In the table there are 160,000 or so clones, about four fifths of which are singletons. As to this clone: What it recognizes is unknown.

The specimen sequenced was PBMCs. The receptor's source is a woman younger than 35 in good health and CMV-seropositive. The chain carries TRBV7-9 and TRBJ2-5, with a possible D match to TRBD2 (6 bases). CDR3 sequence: CASSLVATRNEQETQYF. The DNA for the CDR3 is TGTGCCAGCAGCTTAGTAGCGACTAGGAACGAGCAAGAGACCCAGTACTTC.